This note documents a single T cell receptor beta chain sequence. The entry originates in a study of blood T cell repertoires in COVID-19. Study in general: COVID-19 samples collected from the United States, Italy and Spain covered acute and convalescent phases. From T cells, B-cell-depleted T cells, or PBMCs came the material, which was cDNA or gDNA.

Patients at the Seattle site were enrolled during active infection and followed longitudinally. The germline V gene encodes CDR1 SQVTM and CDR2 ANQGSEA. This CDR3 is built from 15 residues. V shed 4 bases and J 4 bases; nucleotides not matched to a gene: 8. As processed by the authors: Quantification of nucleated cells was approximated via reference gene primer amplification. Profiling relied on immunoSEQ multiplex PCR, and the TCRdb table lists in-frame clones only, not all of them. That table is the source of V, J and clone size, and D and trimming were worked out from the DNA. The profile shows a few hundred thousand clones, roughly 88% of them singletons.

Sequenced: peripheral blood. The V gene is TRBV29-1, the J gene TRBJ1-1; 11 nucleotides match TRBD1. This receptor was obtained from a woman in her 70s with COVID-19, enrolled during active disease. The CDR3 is CSVVWTGGAVTEAFF. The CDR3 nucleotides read TGCAGCGTTGTTTGGACAGGGGGCGCCGTCACTGAAGCTTTCTTT.